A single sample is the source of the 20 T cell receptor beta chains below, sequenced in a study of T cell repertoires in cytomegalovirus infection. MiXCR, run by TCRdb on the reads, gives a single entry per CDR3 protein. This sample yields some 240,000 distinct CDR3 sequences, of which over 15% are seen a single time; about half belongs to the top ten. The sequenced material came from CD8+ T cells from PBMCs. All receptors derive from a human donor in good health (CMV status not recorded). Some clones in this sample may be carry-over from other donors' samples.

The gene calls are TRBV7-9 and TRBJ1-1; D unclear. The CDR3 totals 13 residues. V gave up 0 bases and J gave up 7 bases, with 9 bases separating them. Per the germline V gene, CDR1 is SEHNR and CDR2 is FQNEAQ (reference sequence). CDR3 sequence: CASSLASRDEAFF. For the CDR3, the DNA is TGTGCCAGCAGCTTAGCGAGTAGGGATGAAGCTTTCTTT.

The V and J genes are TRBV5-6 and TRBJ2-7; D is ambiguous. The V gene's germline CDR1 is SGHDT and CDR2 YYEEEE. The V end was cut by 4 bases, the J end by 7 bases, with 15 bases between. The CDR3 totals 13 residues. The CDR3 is CASSPTAGMEQYF. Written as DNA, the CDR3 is TGTGCCAGCAGCCCGACGGCAGGTATGGAGCAGTACTTC. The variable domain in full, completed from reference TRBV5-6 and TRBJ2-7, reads DAGVTQSPTHLIKTRGQQVTLRCSPKSGHDTVSWYQQALGQGPQFIFQYYEEEERQRGNFPDRFSGHQFPNYSSELNVNALLLGDSALYLCASSPTAGMEQYFGPGTRLTVT.

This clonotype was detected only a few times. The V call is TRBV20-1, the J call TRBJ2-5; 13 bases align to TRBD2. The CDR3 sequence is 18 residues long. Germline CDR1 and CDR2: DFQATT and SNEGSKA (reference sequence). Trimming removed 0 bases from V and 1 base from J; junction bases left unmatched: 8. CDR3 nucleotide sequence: TGCAGTGCTAGAGATCCGGGGACTAGCGGGGCCCTCCAAGAGACCCAGTACTTC. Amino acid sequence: CSARDPGTSGALQETQYF.

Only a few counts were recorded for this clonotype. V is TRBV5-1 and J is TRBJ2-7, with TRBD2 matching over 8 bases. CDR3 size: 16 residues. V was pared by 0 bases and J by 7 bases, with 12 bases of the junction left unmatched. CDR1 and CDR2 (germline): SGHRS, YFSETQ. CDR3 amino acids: CASSLAWAGGDEEQYF. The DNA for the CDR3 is TGCGCCAGCAGCTTGGCTTGGGCGGGGGGCGATGAGGAGCAGTACTTC.

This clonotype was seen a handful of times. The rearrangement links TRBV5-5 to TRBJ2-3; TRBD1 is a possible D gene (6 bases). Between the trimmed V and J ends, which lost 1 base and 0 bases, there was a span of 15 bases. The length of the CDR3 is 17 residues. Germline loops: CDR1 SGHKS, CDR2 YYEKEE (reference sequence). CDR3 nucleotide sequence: TGTGCCAGCAGCTTGATGGGGACACCTGCTAGCACAGATACGCAGTATTTT. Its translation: CASSLMGTPASTDTQYF. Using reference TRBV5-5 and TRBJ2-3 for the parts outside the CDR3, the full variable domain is DAGVTQSPTHLIKTRGQQVTLRCSPISGHKSVSWYQQVLGQGPQFIFQYYEKEERGRGNFPDRFSARQFPNYSSELNVNALLLGDSALYLCASSLMGTPASTDTQYFGPGTRLTVL.

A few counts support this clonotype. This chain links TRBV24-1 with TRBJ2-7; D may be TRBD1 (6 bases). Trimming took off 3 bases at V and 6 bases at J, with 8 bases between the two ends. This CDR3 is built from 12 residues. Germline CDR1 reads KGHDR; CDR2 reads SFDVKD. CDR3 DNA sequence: TGTGCCACCAGTGATACAGGGTTCGAGCAGTACTTC. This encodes CATSDTGFEQYF.

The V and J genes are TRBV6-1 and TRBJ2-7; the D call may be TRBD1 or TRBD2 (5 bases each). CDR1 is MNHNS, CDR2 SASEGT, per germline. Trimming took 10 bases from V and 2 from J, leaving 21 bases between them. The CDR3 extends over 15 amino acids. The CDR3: CAILPPGDGAYEQYF. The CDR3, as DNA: TGTGCCATACTCCCGCCCGGGGACGGTGCCTACGAGCAGTACTTC.

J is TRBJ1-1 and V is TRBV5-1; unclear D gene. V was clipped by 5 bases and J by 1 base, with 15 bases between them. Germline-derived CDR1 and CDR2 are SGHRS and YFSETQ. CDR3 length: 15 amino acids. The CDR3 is CASSGLYETNTEAFF. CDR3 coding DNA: TGCGCCAGCAGTGGGTTGTACGAGACGAACACTGAAGCTTTCTTT.

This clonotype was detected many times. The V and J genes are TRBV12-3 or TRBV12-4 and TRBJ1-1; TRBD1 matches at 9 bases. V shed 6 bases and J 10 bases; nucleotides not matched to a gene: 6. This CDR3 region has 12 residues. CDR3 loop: CASSPTGGRAFF. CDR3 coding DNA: TGTGCCAGCAGCCCGACAGGGGGGCGAGCTTTCTTT.

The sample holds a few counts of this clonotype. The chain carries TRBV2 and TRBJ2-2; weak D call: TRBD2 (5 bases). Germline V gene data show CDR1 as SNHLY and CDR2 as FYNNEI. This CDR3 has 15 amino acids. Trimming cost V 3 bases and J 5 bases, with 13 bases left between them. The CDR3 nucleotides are TGTGCCAGCAGTGATGGGCTAGCTTCAACCGGGGAGCTGTTTTTT. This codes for CASSDGLASTGELFF.

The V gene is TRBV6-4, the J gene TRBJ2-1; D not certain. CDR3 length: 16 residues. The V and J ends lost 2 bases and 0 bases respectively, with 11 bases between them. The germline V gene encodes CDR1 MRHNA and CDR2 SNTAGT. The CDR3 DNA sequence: TGTGCCAGCAGTGACGAGAGCGCCAGCTCCTACAATGAGCAGTTCTTC. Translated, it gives CASSDESASSYNEQFF.

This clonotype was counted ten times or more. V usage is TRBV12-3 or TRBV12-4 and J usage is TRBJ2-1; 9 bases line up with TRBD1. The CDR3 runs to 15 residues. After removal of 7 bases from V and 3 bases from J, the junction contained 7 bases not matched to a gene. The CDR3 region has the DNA TGTGCCAGCAACCCCGGGACAGGGATCTACAATGAGCAGTTCTTC. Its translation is CASNPGTGIYNEQFF.

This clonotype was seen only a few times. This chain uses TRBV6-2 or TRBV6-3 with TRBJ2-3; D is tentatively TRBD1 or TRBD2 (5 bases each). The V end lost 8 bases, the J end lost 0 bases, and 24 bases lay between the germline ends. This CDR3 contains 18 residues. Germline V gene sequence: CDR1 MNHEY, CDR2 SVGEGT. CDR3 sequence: CASSPYSGTGTSTDTQYF. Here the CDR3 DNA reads TGTGCCAGCTCTCCGTACTCCGGGACGGGAACTAGCACAGATACGCAGTATTTT.

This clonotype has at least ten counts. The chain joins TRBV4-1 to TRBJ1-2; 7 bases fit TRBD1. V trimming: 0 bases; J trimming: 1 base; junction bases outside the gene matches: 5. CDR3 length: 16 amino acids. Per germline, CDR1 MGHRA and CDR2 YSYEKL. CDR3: CASSQDPGTVNYGYTF. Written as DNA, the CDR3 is TGCGCCAGCAGCCAAGACCCCGGGACAGTTAACTATGGCTACACCTTC.

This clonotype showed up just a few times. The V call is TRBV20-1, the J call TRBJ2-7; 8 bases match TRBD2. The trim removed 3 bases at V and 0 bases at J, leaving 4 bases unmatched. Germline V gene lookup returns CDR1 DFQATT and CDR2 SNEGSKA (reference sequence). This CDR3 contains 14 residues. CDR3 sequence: CSARDGGVSYEQYF. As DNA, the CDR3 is TGCAGTGCTAGGGACGGGGGGGTCTCCTACGAGCAGTACTTC.

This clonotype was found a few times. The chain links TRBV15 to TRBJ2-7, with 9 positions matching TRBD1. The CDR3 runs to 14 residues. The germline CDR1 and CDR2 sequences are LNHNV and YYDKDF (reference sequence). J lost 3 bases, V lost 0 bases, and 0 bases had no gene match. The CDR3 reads CATSREDRGYEQYF. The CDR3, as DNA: TGTGCCACCAGCAGAGAGGACAGGGGCTACGAGCAGTACTTC.

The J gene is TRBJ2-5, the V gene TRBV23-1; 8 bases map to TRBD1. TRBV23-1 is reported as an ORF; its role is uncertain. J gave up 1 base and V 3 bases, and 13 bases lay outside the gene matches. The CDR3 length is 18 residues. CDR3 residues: CASSQSLSGGHFQETQYF. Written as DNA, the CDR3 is TGCGCCAGCAGTCAGTCCCTTTCAGGGGGCCACTTCCAAGAGACCCAGTACTTC.

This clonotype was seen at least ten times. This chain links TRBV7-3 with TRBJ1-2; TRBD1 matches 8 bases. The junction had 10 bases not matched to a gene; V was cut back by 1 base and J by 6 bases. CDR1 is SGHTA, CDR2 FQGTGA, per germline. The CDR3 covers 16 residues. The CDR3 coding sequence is TGTGCCAGCAGCTTAAATGGGGCCCCGGACAGGGATGGCTACACCTTC. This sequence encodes CASSLNGAPDRDGYTF.

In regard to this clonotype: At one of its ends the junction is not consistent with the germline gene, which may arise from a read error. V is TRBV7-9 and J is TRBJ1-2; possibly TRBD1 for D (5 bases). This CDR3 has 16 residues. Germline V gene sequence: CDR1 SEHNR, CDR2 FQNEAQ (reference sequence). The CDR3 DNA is TGTGCCAGCAGCCACGCCCGTTTTGGGGGTAACAATGGCTACACCTTC. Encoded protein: CASSHARFGGNNGYTF.

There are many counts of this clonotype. CDR3 in amino acids: CASGYRGPREQYF. For the CDR3, the DNA is TGTGCCAGCGGATACAGGGGGCCGAGGGAGCAGTACTTC. The chain employs TRBV7-2 and TRBJ2-7; 9 bases match TRBD1. V shed 8 bases and J 7 bases; nucleotides not matched to a gene: 9. The CDR3 spans 13 residues. Germline values: CDR1 SGHTA, CDR2 FQGNSA.